Sequencing of this T cell receptor beta chain was carried out in a study of cytomegalovirus exposure and HLA in healthy donors. Whole-study context: In a previous analysis, 110 million or so unique TCR beta sequences were found from 150 million to 200 million T cells. Findings and limits, study-wide: Cytomegalovirus-associated status was assigned to approximately 160 TCR beta chains. The Asian-associated ancestry cluster reportedly had fewer N-insertions than the approximately 670-donor mean in a later analysis. High sensitivity and specificity were reportedly achieved when the classifier diagnosed cytomegalovirus status.

The CDR3 sequence is 14 residues long. Germline CDR1 and CDR2: SNHLY and FYNNEI. V lost 7 bases, J lost 6 bases, and 15 bases lay in between. A few counts support this clone. Its specificity is unknown. PCR used 60 Vbeta primers and 13 Jbeta primers. The protocol was immunoSEQ multiplex PCR, while the TCRdb copy is restricted to in-frame clones and leaves out a portion. The sample carries fewer than 200,000 clones, approximately 79% recorded once. This receptor was identified in a woman in her thirties or forties in good health and CMV-seronegative. The specimen was PBMCs. The rearrangement joins TRBV2 to TRBJ1-4; D possibly corresponds to TRBD1 (6 bases). CDR3 coding DNA: TGTGCCAGCATCGAGGGGGGGATAGATGAAAAACTGTTTTTT. Amino acid sequence: CASIEGGIDEKLFF.